This T cell receptor (beta chain) appears in the sequencing data of a study of T cell responses to AZD1222 COVID-19 vaccine. Overall study context: Second-dose recipients at about 4 or about 12 weeks were treated as one pooled group. Study findings and constraints: At study baseline, merely six AZD1222 recipients were seropositive. Spike-specific TCR breadth and depth grew following two AZD1222 doses. Donors were mostly white British, more females; clonal diversity possibly underestimated.

TCRdb's table, derived via immunoSEQ multiplex PCR, lists solely in-frame clones and lacks some. The sample holds about 120,000 clones, roughly nine tenths seen once. As concerns this clone: Its antigen is not known.

The CDR3 spans 14 residues. In germline, CDR1 is SGHNT, CDR2 YYREEE (reference sequence). V lost 1 base and J lost 14, with 16 bases in between. The TCR originated in an adult in good health. Sequenced material: peripheral blood, taken on day 0 of AZD1222 vaccination. The chain is built from TRBV5-4 and TRBJ1-6; TRBD1 might be the D (6 bases). The DNA for the CDR3 is TGTGCCAGCAGCTTGCAGGGGACCCTCGGGGCCCTCCACTTT. As protein: CASSLQGTLGALHF.